These 13 T cell receptor beta chains came from one sample sequenced in a study of T cells after yellow fever vaccination. TCRdb re-called the 5' RACE reads through MiXCR, storing one row per CDR3 protein. The data show 300,000 to 400,000 distinct CDR3 sequences, about 10% seen once. This specimen consisted of CD4+ T cells sorted from PBMCs, obtained 45 days after the yellow fever booster vaccination. These receptors all stem from a man younger than 35 who received the YFV17D yellow fever vaccine.

This clonotype was detected a few times. V usage is TRBV5-1 and J usage is TRBJ2-1, with TRBD1 matching 8 bases. Germline V gives CDR1 SGHRS, CDR2 YFSETQ. V shed 3 bases and J 6 bases; nucleotides not matched to a gene: 8. The CDR3 consists of 15 residues. CDR3 in DNA: TGCGCCAGCAGCTACCAGGGGGCAAGTAGCAATGAGCAGTTCTTC. The encoded protein is CASSYQGASSNEQFF.

This clonotype was observed a few times. The rearrangement joins TRBV6-1 to TRBJ1-6; 8 nucleotides line up with TRBD1. Germline CDR1 MNHNS, CDR2 SASEGT. The CDR3 loop spans 15 amino acids. J was trimmed by 8 bases and V by 3 bases; bases with no gene match: 6. The CDR3 region has the DNA TGTGCCAGCAGTGAGTGGACAGGGATACATTCACCCCTCCACTTT. This encodes CASSEWTGIHSPLHF.

The V and J genes are TRBV20-1 and TRBJ2-3; 9 bases are shared with TRBD2. Germline CDR1 is DFQATT and CDR2 is SNEGSKA (reference sequence). J was trimmed by 1 base and V by 0 bases; bases with no gene match: 5. This CDR3 is 16 amino acids long. The CDR3 loop is CSARDRLAGGTDTQYF. CDR3 in DNA: TGCAGTGCTAGAGATCGTTTAGCGGGGGGCACAGATACGCAGTATTTT.

The V call is TRBV23-1, the J call TRBJ1-1; TRBD1 might be the D (5 bases). TRBV23-1 is given ORF status, its function remaining uncertain. The CDR3 is 17 residues long. The V and J ends lost 6 bases and 3 bases respectively, with 23 bases between them. The DNA of the CDR3 is TGCGCCAGCAGCCCGCGGCGGGGACGCCCGAGGGACACTGAAGCTTTCTTT. Its translation is CASSPRRGRPRDTEAFF.

This clonotype was recorded a few times. This chain links TRBV7-6 with TRBJ1-6, with 10 bases matching TRBD1. The CDR3 extends over 14 amino acids. The germline gives CDR1 SGHVS, CDR2 FNYEAQ. Losses at the gene ends were 4 bases for V and 10 bases for J; bases not matched to a gene: 4. This CDR3 reads CASSSGTGVSPLHF. Here the CDR3 DNA reads TGTGCCAGCAGCTCCGGGACAGGGGTATCACCCCTCCACTTT.

The CDR3 nucleotides are TGTGCCAGCTCCCCTCAGGATTTGGTTAATGAGCAGTTCTTC. It codes for CASSPQDLVNEQFF. V usage is TRBV18 and J usage is TRBJ2-1; no definite D call. The CDR3 is made up of 14 amino acids. The V gene's germline CDR1 is KGHSH and CDR2 LQKENI. V gave up 6 bases and J gave up 7 bases, with 16 bases separating them.

Only a few counts were recorded for this clonotype. The rearrangement uses TRBV7-9 and TRBJ1-6, with D possibly being TRBD1 (5 bases). V lost 3 bases, J lost 3 bases, and 6 bases lay in between. The CDR3 has 14 residues. The V gene's germline CDR1 is SEHNR and CDR2 FQNEAQ (reference sequence). CDR3 in DNA: TGTGCCAGCAGCTTCGACAGCTATAATTCACCCCTCCACTTT. Translated: CASSFDSYNSPLHF.

This clonotype has a handful of counts. The J gene is TRBJ1-4, the V gene TRBV20-1; 8 nucleotides agree with TRBD1. This CDR3 comprises 12 residues. Germline values: CDR1 DFQATT, CDR2 SNEGSKA (reference sequence). V lost 5 bases to trimming and J lost 14 bases; unmatched junction nucleotides: 10. This chain's CDR3 is CSASDREVGLFF. CDR3 nucleotide sequence: TGCAGTGCTTCGGACAGGGAAGTAGGGCTGTTTTTT.

This clonotype was recorded a few times. CDR3 sequence reads: CASSLGQGKGSYNSPLHF. The CDR3 DNA is TGTGCCAGCAGCTTAGGGCAGGGGAAGGGCTCCTATAATTCACCCCTCCACTTT. V usage is TRBV7-2 and J usage is TRBJ1-6; D may be TRBD1 (6 bases). The germline gives CDR1 SGHTA, CDR2 FQGNSA. Trimming took off 1 base at V and 0 bases at J, with 13 bases between the two ends. The CDR3 contains 18 residues.

This clonotype was counted a few times. The chain joins TRBV7-3 to TRBJ2-1; D tentatively reads TRBD1 or TRBD2 (5 bases each). Trimming took off 0 bases at V and 9 bases at J, with 12 bases between the two ends. Germline CDR1 is SGHTA and CDR2 is FQGTGA. CDR3 size: 14 residues. CDR3 nucleotide sequence: TGTGCCAGCAGCTTAACCCTCGTTGGGGGTGAGCAGTTCTTC. It translates to CASSLTLVGGEQFF.

This clonotype was observed a handful of times. The chain carries TRBV20-1 and TRBJ2-1; 9 bases align to TRBD2. The V gene's germline CDR1 is DFQATT and CDR2 SNEGSKA (reference sequence). This CDR3 contains 16 residues. Trimming removed 3 bases from V and 2 bases from J; junction bases left unmatched: 8. The CDR3 is CSASSGLAGTYNEQFF. DNA for the CDR3: TGCAGTGCTAGTTCAGGGCTAGCGGGGACCTACAATGAGCAGTTCTTC.

A few counts support this clonotype. V and J are TRBV5-6 and TRBJ1-6; D not certain. The V gene lost 0 bases and the J gene lost 7 bases, with 11 bases spanning the gap. The CDR3 spans 15 residues. Germline-derived CDR1 and CDR2 are SGHDT and YYEEEE. The CDR3 loop reads CASSLGQALNSPLHF. As DNA, the CDR3 is TGTGCCAGCAGCTTGGGGCAGGCCCTGAATTCACCCCTCCACTTT.

This clonotype has a count of ten or more. V usage is TRBV6-6 and J usage is TRBJ1-2; D may be TRBD1 (5 bases). This CDR3 is built from 11 residues. Trimming removed 5 bases at V and 4 bases at J, with 5 bases between. In germline, CDR1 is MNHNY, CDR2 SVGAGI (reference sequence). CDR3 coding DNA: TGTGCCAGCAGTGGGGGCTATGGCTACACCTTC. Protein product: CASSGGYGYTF.